The text below deals with one T cell receptor (beta chain). Its antigen is undetermined. These data originate in a study of shared clonotypes between healthy human individuals. Healthy HIV-negative adults with no recent acute infections or vaccinations were recruited as donors. Investigators divided CD4+ cells into CD45RA+ naive and CD45RA-negative memory subsets. Study outcomes and limitations: Sharing across a few donors was seen in 4% to 6.5% of naive CD4 clonotypes.

As handled by the study authors: Filtering of immunoSEQ junctional sequences could not match full-length read filtering. TCRdb keeps only in-frame clones here, not all; method: immunoSEQ multiplex PCR. The V and J calls and clone size come from that table; D and trimming were worked out from the DNA. The sample has approximately 530,000 clones; more than 95% are singletons. The V end was cut by 3 bases, the J end by 12 bases, with 9 bases between. The V gene's germline CDR1 is MDHEN and CDR2 SYDVKM. The CDR3 length is 11 residues. V is TRBV28 and J is TRBJ2-1, with no clear D. Material: naive CD4+ T cells sorted from blood. Subset reported: CD45RA+ positively selected. This receptor was identified in a woman aged 25-40 years in good health. CDR3 bases: TGTGCCAGCAGTTTCCTGGAGATGCAGTTCTTC. Amino acid sequence: CASSFLEMQFF.